Below, 30 T cell receptor beta chains from the same sample are listed, as sequenced in a study of early T cells in non-severe SARS-CoV-2 infection. TCRdb reanalysed the 5' RACE reads using MiXCR and keeps one entry per CDR3 protein. The table records approximately 27,000 distinct CDR3 sequences, 9.5% to 10% of them present only once. Sequencing input: whole blood. The receptor source for this set is an adult who was a healthcare worker with PCR-confirmed SARS-CoV-2 infection or an uninfected control (not recorded which).

The chain's CDR3 is CAYRESWVGNTIYF. Here the CDR3 DNA reads TGTGCCTATCGTGAGTCCTGGGTTGGAAACACCATATATTTT. The chain has TRBV30 and TRBJ1-3; D remains ambiguous. The germline gives CDR1 GTSNPN, CDR2 SVGIG (reference sequence). This CDR3 has 14 amino acids. V lost 7 bases and J 3 bases, leaving 16 bases between the germline ends. Full variable domain (rest looked up from reference TRBV30 and TRBJ1-3): SQTIHQWPATLVQPVGSPLSLECTVEGTSNPNLYWYRQAAGRGLQLLFYSVGIGQISSEVPQNLSASRPQDRQFILSSKKLLLSDSGFYLCAYRESWVGNTIYFGEGSWLTVV.

The chain couples TRBV29-1 to TRBJ2-7, with D possibly being TRBD1 (5 bases). The germline V and J ends were trimmed by 4 bases and 4 bases, with 11 bases remaining between them. Germline values: CDR1 SQVTM, CDR2 ANQGSEA. The CDR3 is 12 amino acids. The CDR3 DNA reads as TGCAGCGTTGTGGACACAAAGTACGAGCAGTACTTC. Protein product: CSVVDTKYEQYF.

This clonotype has more than one count but fewer than ten. CDR3: CASSPNGIENTEAFF. Here the CDR3 DNA reads TGTGCCAGCTCACCGAACGGTATAGAAAACACTGAAGCTTTCTTT. This chain uses TRBV18 with TRBJ1-1, with unresolved D. The CDR3 spans 15 residues. Germline loops: CDR1 KGHSH, CDR2 LQKENI. The germline V and J ends were trimmed by 3 bases and 2 bases, with 13 bases remaining between them.

This clonotype was observed at least ten times. This chain links TRBV7-2 with TRBJ1-2; tentative D call: TRBD1 (5 bases). Trimming shortened V by 7 bases and J by 3 bases, and 12 bases separated the two germline ends. Germline V gives CDR1 SGHTA, CDR2 FQGNSA. The CDR3 length is 13 residues. CDR3 in amino acids: CASTAGTDYGYTF. Written as DNA, the CDR3 is TGTGCCAGCACCGCCGGGACCGACTATGGCTACACCTTC.

This clonotype was counted at least ten times. The gene calls are TRBV5-1 and TRBJ1-2; D remains ambiguous. This CDR3 region has 13 residues. Per germline, CDR1 SGHRS and CDR2 YFSETQ. V was cut by 3 bases and J by 4 bases, with 10 bases left in between. CDR3 loop: CASSSDGVYGYTF. In nucleotides, the CDR3 is TGCGCCAGCAGCTCCGATGGGGTCTATGGCTACACCTTC.

The chain has TRBV20-1 and TRBJ2-6; D remains ambiguous. Germline V CDR1 and CDR2: DFQATT, SNEGSKA (reference sequence). The V and J ends lost 0 bases and 0 bases respectively, with 3 bases between them. CDR3 size: 14 residues. For the CDR3, the DNA is TGCAGTGCTAGAGATGGCTCTGGGGCCAACGTCCTGACTTTC. It translates to CSARDGSGANVLTF.

This clonotype was seen ten or more times. V usage is TRBV5-4 and J usage is TRBJ2-1, with D tentatively TRBD1 (5 bases). From germline, CDR1 is SGHNT and CDR2 YYREEE (reference sequence). Trimming removed 4 bases at V and 0 bases at J, with 14 bases between. The CDR3 runs 16 residues. CDR3 region: CASSLPRALSYNEQFF. The CDR3 DNA is TGTGCCAGCAGCCTTCCCAGGGCACTCTCCTACAATGAGCAGTTCTTC.

There are a few counts of this clonotype. The chain has TRBV7-9 and TRBJ1-4; perhaps TRBD1 as D (6 bases). CDR1 SEHNR and CDR2 FQNEAQ come from the germline V gene (reference sequence). There are 14 residues in the CDR3. Trimming stripped 6 bases from V and 3 bases from J, with 11 bases between. The CDR3 loop reads CASRIQGPNEKLFF. Written as DNA, the CDR3 is TGTGCCAGCAGAATACAGGGACCTAATGAAAAACTGTTTTTT.

This clonotype was observed many times. The rearrangement uses TRBV5-6 and TRBJ2-7; TRBD1 agrees at 8 bases. J was trimmed by 1 base and V by 1 base; bases with no gene match: 4. Germline V gene data show CDR1 as SGHDT and CDR2 as YYEEEE. The CDR3 spans 15 residues. The CDR3 DNA follows: TGTGCCAGCAGCTTGCAAAACAGGGGGTCCTACGAGCAGTACTTC. The encoded protein is CASSLQNRGSYEQYF. Together with reference TRBV5-6 and TRBJ2-7, the CDR3 gives the full variable domain: DAGVTQSPTHLIKTRGQQVTLRCSPKSGHDTVSWYQQALGQGPQFIFQYYEEEERQRGNFPDRFSGHQFPNYSSELNVNALLLGDSALYLCASSLQNRGSYEQYFGPGTRLTVT.

This clonotype showed up just a few times. The rearrangement links TRBV3-1 to TRBJ2-2; TRBD1 aligns across 11 bases. Losses at the gene ends were 4 bases for V and 6 bases for J; bases not matched to a gene: 7. The germline V gene has CDR1 LGHDT and CDR2 YNNKEL (reference sequence). The CDR3 is made up of 16 amino acids. The CDR3 spells CASSPPGQGVAGELFF. CDR3 DNA: TGTGCCAGCAGCCCCCCGGGACAGGGGGTAGCCGGGGAGCTGTTTTTT.

At least ten counts were recorded for this clonotype. The chain links TRBV29-1 to TRBJ1-1; D uncertain. The germline gives CDR1 SQVTM, CDR2 ANQGSEA. The V and J ends lost 5 bases and 1 base respectively, with 11 bases between them. CDR3 length equals 13 residues. The CDR3 loop reads CSVYNAWNTEAFF. In DNA form, the CDR3 reads TGCAGCGTTTACAACGCCTGGAACACTGAAGCTTTCTTT.

This clonotype came up a few times. The J gene is TRBJ1-2, the V gene TRBV3-1; 7 positions match TRBD1. The CDR3 is 15 residues long. Looked up from germline, CDR1 is LGHDT and CDR2 is YNNKEL (reference sequence). The V gene end was trimmed by 0 bases and the J gene end by 5 bases; junction bases not matched to a gene: 6. Here the CDR3 DNA reads TGTGCCAGCAGCCAAGATTCATCAGGGGGGTATGGCTACACCTTC. Residues: CASSQDSSGGYGYTF.

Regarding this clonotype: Possible read error: a much larger clone is one base away. The CDR3 protein is CASGLNADTQYF. For the CDR3, the DNA is TGTGCCAGCGGCTTAAATGCGGATACGCAGTATTTT. The chain recombines TRBV11-2 with TRBJ2-3; D not certain. The germline CDR1 and CDR2 sequences are SGHAT and FQNNGV. There are 12 residues in the CDR3.

The V call is TRBV7-3, the J call TRBJ1-3; D is uncertain. Between the trimmed V and J ends, which lost 0 bases and 4 bases, there was a span of 4 bases. The CDR3 spans 13 residues. CDR1 and CDR2 from the germline V gene are SGHTA and FQGTGA. The chain's CDR3 is CASSLTAGNTIYF. In DNA, the CDR3 is TGTGCCAGCAGCTTAACCGCGGGAAACACCATATATTTT.

This clonotype showed up many times. This chain links TRBV29-1 with TRBJ1-3; D is ambiguous. The CDR3 extends over 16 amino acids. Germline lookup yields CDR1 SQVTM and CDR2 ANQGSEA. The germline V and J ends were trimmed by 2 bases and 0 bases, with 14 bases remaining between them. DNA of the CDR3: TGCAGCGTTGAAAGCAGCCAAAAACTCTCTGGAAACACCATATATTTT. Its protein product is CSVESSQKLSGNTIYF.

Note on this clonotype: A much larger clone differs from this one at a single base, so this may be a read error. J is TRBJ2-5 and V is TRBV12-3 or TRBV12-4, with D unresolved. Deletions cut 6 bases from V and 5 bases from J, with 13 bases between. This CDR3 spans 13 amino acids. CDR3 coding DNA: TGTGCCAGCAGAGACGGGTGGCGGGAGACCCAGTACTTC. Translation gives CASRDGWRETQYF.

V and J are TRBV7-3 and TRBJ2-3; 10 nucleotides match TRBD1. The CDR3 contains 14 residues. CDR1 is SGHTA, CDR2 FQGTGA, per germline. The V segment lost 3 bases and the J segment 6 bases; nucleotides outside the gene matches: 3. The DNA of the CDR3 is TGTGCCAGCAGCTTTGACAGGGGGCCCGATACGCAGTATTTT. Amino acids: CASSFDRGPDTQYF.

Relative to its sample, this clonotype is medium-sized. The gene calls are TRBV12-3 or TRBV12-4 and TRBJ1-6; D gene uncertain. The CDR3 length is 13 residues. V was clipped by 4 bases and J by 7 bases, with 8 bases between them. The chain's CDR3 is CASSSNSNSPLHF. The CDR3 DNA reads TGTGCCAGCAGTTCCAATTCGAATTCACCCCTCCACTTT.

The gene calls are TRBV19 and TRBJ2-1; D remains unclear. The CDR3 runs to 13 residues. V lost 3 bases and J lost 9, with 12 bases in between. Germline CDR1 is LNHDA and CDR2 is SQIVND (reference sequence). CDR3 sequence reads: CASSIRQRREQFF. The CDR3 DNA is TGTGCCAGTAGTATTCGACAACGCCGTGAGCAGTTCTTC. The whole variable domain, filled in from reference TRBV19 and TRBJ2-1, reads DGGITQSPKYLFRKEGQNVTLSCEQNLNHDAMYWYRQDPGQGLRLIYYSQIVNDFQKGDIAEGYSVSREKKESFPLTVTSAQKNPTAFYLCASSIRQRREQFFGPGTRLTVL.

Ten or more counts support this clonotype. This chain links TRBV12-3 or TRBV12-4 with TRBJ1-1, with D possibly TRBD1 on 6 matching bases. Trimming shortened V by 6 bases and J by 6 bases, and 14 bases separated the two germline ends. CDR3 length equals 13 residues. CDR3 protein: CASSPLGGAEAFF. The CDR3 DNA reads TGTGCCAGCAGCCCCCTCGGGGGCGCTGAAGCTTTCTTT.

The rearrangement uses TRBV6-6 and TRBJ2-7, with 7 bases aligning to TRBD1. Trimming at V came to 5 bases and at J to 6 bases, leaving 16 bases not matched to a gene. The germline V gene encodes CDR1 MNHNY and CDR2 SVGAGI (reference sequence). The CDR3 loop spans 16 amino acids. The CDR3 loop is CASSDRPSDRVSEQYF. The CDR3 nucleotides are TGTGCCAGCAGTGATCGACCATCTGACAGGGTCAGCGAGCAGTACTTC.

The DNA for the CDR3 is TGTGCCAGCAGTTTCCAGGACAGGGTCTTTCGGGATGAGCAGTTCTTC. Protein product: CASSFQDRVFRDEQFF. The chain combines TRBV6-2 or TRBV6-3 with TRBJ2-1; 8 nucleotides align to TRBD1. CDR3 length equals 16 residues. The V gene end was trimmed by 4 bases and the J gene end by 8 bases; junction bases not matched to a gene: 13. From germline, CDR1 is MNHEY and CDR2 SVGEGT.

This clonotype has ten or more counts. Written as DNA, the CDR3 is TGTGCCACCGAGGACACCCACAATGAGCAGTTCTTC. As protein: CATEDTHNEQFF. The chain has TRBV25-1 and TRBJ2-1; tentative D call: TRBD1 (5 bases). The ends were cut back, 10 bases at V and 5 bases at J, with 12 bases in the middle. CDR1 is MGHDK, CDR2 SYGVNS, per germline. The CDR3 runs to 12 residues.

This sequence joins TRBV7-2 and TRBJ2-7, with 8 bases fitting TRBD1. The germline V gene encodes CDR1 SGHTA and CDR2 FQGNSA. The V and J ends lost 4 bases and 3 bases, in that order; junction bases with no gene match: 5. This CDR3 contains 14 residues. CDR3 in DNA: TGTGCCAGCAGCTCCGGGACAGGTTACTACGAGCAGTACTTC. It encodes CASSSGTGYYEQYF.

In its sample, this clonotype was seen many times. The chain carries TRBV5-4 and TRBJ2-7; D unresolved. V was pared by 0 bases and J by 3 bases, with 4 bases between. This CDR3 is 12 amino acids long. Germline CDR1 SGHNT, CDR2 YYREEE (reference sequence). This CDR3 is CASSLDHYEQYF. CDR3 sequence (DNA): TGTGCCAGCAGCTTGGATCACTACGAGCAGTACTTC. The full variable domain, completed using reference TRBV5-4 and TRBJ2-7, is ETGVTQSPTHLIKTRGQQVTLRCSSQSGHNTVSWYQQALGQGPQFIFQYYREEENGRGNFPPRFSGLQFPNYSSELNVNALELDDSALYLCASSLDHYEQYFGPGTRLTVT.

This clonotype was seen many times. The gene calls are TRBV14 and TRBJ2-7, with 8 bases identical to TRBD1. Germline V gives CDR1 SGHDN, CDR2 FVKESK. The J segment lost 4 bases and the V segment lost 1 base, leaving 12 bases of the junction unmatched. The CDR3 has 17 amino acids. The CDR3 nucleotides are TGTGCCAGCAGCCAAGTAGGCGGGACAGGAACTCGTTACGAGCAGTACTTC. This encodes CASSQVGGTGTRYEQYF.

This chain links TRBV9 with TRBJ1-1; D possibly corresponds to TRBD1 (5 bases). Germline V CDR1 and CDR2: SGDLS, YYNGEE. V was pared by 4 bases and J by 6 bases, with 16 bases between. The CDR3 contains 14 residues. The CDR3 sequence: CASSPRTGVPEAFF. The CDR3 coding sequence is TGTGCCAGCAGCCCACGAACGGGGGTACCTGAAGCTTTCTTT.

This chain connects TRBV5-4 to TRBJ2-5, with no clear D. Germline CDR1 and CDR2: SGHNT and YYREEE (reference sequence). The V end was cut by 0 bases, the J end by 2 bases, with 8 bases between. The CDR3 totals 14 residues. CDR3 protein: CASSLATRQETQYF. In DNA, the CDR3 is TGTGCCAGCAGCTTGGCCACAAGACAAGAGACCCAGTACTTC.

This clonotype was seen repeatedly, ten times or more. The chain joins TRBV6-6 to TRBJ2-7, with D hard to call. Germline-derived CDR1 and CDR2 are MNHNY and SVGAGI (reference sequence). Between the trimmed V and J ends, which lost 2 bases and 3 bases, there was a span of 14 bases. The CDR3 covers 15 residues. CDR3 amino acids: CASSYLHNPIYEQYF. In nucleotides, the CDR3 is TGTGCCAGCAGTTACCTTCATAATCCGATCTACGAGCAGTACTTC.

The chain couples TRBV20-1 to TRBJ2-3; a possible D gene is TRBD1 (6 bases). The CDR3 spans 11 residues. Germline CDR1 DFQATT, CDR2 SNEGSKA (reference sequence). CDR3 nucleotides: TGCGGTGGGGGCGTCTCAGATACGCAGTATTTT. It encodes CGGGVSDTQYF.